This entry describes one T cell receptor beta chain. Its antigen is not identified. This entry comes from a study of cytomegalovirus exposure and HLA in healthy donors. On the study more broadly: Sequencing of about 179 million T cells in an earlier analysis found more than 100 million unique TCR beta sequences. The Caucasian-associated ancestry cluster contained 81% of the approximately 420 genotyped donors. Study-wide findings and caveats: V- and J-gene trimming in TCR beta was tied to a missense DCLRE1C variant by an analysis performed later.

The study ran its PCR with 60 Vbeta and 13 Jbeta primers. Original methodology: A later analysis tallied 65 million to 85 million unique TCR beta chains, around 9.9 million of them shared. The assay was immunoSEQ multiplex PCR, and TCRdb's table has in-frame clones only and misses some. V and J calls and clone size follow that table, whereas D and trimming were derived from the DNA. The table shows around 200,000 clones, with approximately 88% occurring only once. The germline V gene encodes CDR1 LGHNA and CDR2 YSLEER. V dropped 0 bases and J dropped 4 bases, with 12 bases sitting between them. The CDR3 extends over 15 amino acids.

This sequence was found in a woman aged 45-65 years in good health and CMV-seropositive. Input material: PBMCs. The chain recombines TRBV4-3 with TRBJ1-2; D uncertain. The CDR3 DNA reads as TGCGCCAGCAGCCAAGAAGCGAGGCCCTCCTATGGCTACACCTTC. As protein: CASSQEARPSYGYTF.